Shown below are 20 T cell receptor beta chains from a single sample sequenced in a study of PD-1 blockade in classical Hodgkin lymphoma. Assay: immunoSEQ multiplex PCR; the TCRdb copy retains only in-frame clones and omits some. Among about 61,000 clones listed, 75% to 90% were seen once. Every single patient, without exception, relapsed after autologous stem cell transplantation, and brentuximab vedotin exposure varied. The specimen comprised peripheral blood mononuclear cells (PBMCs), sampled at baseline. All receptors come from a human donor with classical Hodgkin lymphoma.

The chain links TRBV7-9 to TRBJ1-6; D call uncertain. Trimming pared 5 bases from V and 8 bases from J, leaving 7 bases between. From germline, CDR1 is SEHNR and CDR2 FQNEAQ (reference sequence). The CDR3 sequence is 12 residues long. The CDR3 bases are TGTGCCAGCAGCCTCGTAGATTCACCCCTCCACTTT. Residues: CASSLVDSPLHF.

This clone was observed a few times. V gene TRBV4-1 combines with J gene TRBJ1-2; tentative D call: TRBD1 (5 bases). CDR1 is MGHRA, CDR2 YSYEKL, per germline. There are 14 residues in the CDR3. Trimming removed 5 bases from V and 6 bases from J, with 16 bases in between. Written as DNA, the CDR3 is TGCGCCAGCAGCAAAGTGGGTCAGGGCGATGGCTACACCTTC. This gives the protein CASSKVGQGDGYTF.

The genes are TRBV5-6 and TRBJ2-5; the D call may be TRBD1 or TRBD2 (5 bases each). The germline CDR1 and CDR2 sequences are SGHDT and YYEEEE. Deletions cut 3 bases from V and 5 bases from J, with 8 bases between. CDR3 length: 12 amino acids. Here the CDR3 DNA reads TGTGCCAGCAGCTCAGGGAGTGAGACCCAGTACTTC. Translating gives CASSSGSETQYF.

J is TRBJ2-2 and V is TRBV27, with D possibly matching TRBD1 (6 bases). Trimming left V 4 bases short and J 6 bases short, with 12 bases between. This CDR3 has 14 amino acids. From germline, CDR1 is MNHEY and CDR2 SMNVEV (reference sequence). The DNA of the CDR3 is TGTGCCAGCAGTTCACAGGGAAGAGCCGGGGAGCTGTTTTTT. Protein product: CASSSQGRAGELFF.

This rearrangement joins TRBV5-4 to TRBJ2-3, with TRBD2 matching 14 bases. CDR1 is SGHNT, CDR2 YYREEE, per germline (reference sequence). V shed 4 bases and J 5 bases; nucleotides not matched to a gene: 9. The CDR3 runs to 17 residues. DNA of the CDR3: TGTGCCAGCAGCCTCGGGACTAGCGGGGGCCGGGGAGATACGCAGTATTTT. It translates to CASSLGTSGGRGDTQYF.

CDR3 coding DNA: TGTGCCAGCAGTTTATCGGTCAGGGGGGGTGTAAGAATTTCACCCCTCCACTTT. It codes for CASSLSVRGGVRISPLHF. This rearrangement joins TRBV27 to TRBJ1-6, with 7 bases that match TRBD1. Per germline, CDR1 MNHEY and CDR2 SMNVEV (reference sequence). V was pared by 0 bases and J by 9 bases, with 14 bases of the junction left unmatched. This CDR3 region has 18 residues.

This chain connects TRBV14 to TRBJ2-1; 7 nucleotides match TRBD2. This CDR3 region has 16 residues. Germline trimming cut 4 bases from V and 5 bases from J; bases unmatched to any gene: 11. Germline CDR1 and CDR2: SGHDN and FVKESK. CDR3: CASSLRRRGTHNEQFF. CDR3 coding DNA: TGTGCCAGCAGCCTTCGGAGGCGGGGGACCCACAATGAGCAGTTCTTC.

The V and J genes are TRBV19 and TRBJ1-1, with a tentative D call TRBD1 (6 bases). Germline lookup yields CDR1 LNHDA and CDR2 SQIVND (reference sequence). Between the trimmed V and J ends, which lost 1 base and 3 bases, there was a span of 9 bases. The CDR3 has 14 amino acids. The CDR3 DNA reads as TGTGCCAGTAGTATAGGAGGGGGGGACACTGAAGCTTTCTTT. It translates to CASSIGGGDTEAFF.

The rearrangement uses TRBV6-5 and TRBJ2-2; 9 bases line up with TRBD1. CDR3 size: 15 residues. The germline V gene encodes CDR1 MNHEY and CDR2 SVGAGI. After removal of 6 bases from V and 6 bases from J, the junction contained 8 bases not matched to a gene. The CDR3 nucleotides are TGTGCCAGCAGCCGGGACAGGGTCCTACCCGGGGAGCTGTTTTTT. Translation gives CASSRDRVLPGELFF.

The chain employs TRBV19 and TRBJ2-1; D could derive from TRBD1 or TRBD2 (5 bases each). The CDR3 is 12 amino acids. Germline V gives CDR1 LNHDA, CDR2 SQIVND (reference sequence). V gave up 5 bases and J gave up 10 bases, with 12 bases separating them. The CDR3 DNA reads TGTGCCAGTAGTTCCAGGTGGGGGGAGCAGTTCTTC. Translating gives CASSSRWGEQFF.

The chain recombines TRBV30 with TRBJ2-7, with D possibly called TRBD1 or TRBD2 (5 bases each). Germline assignment: CDR1 GTSNPN and CDR2 SVGIG (reference sequence). CDR3 length: 11 amino acids. V lost 5 bases, J lost 0 bases, and 5 bases lay in between. In nucleotides, the CDR3 is TGTGCCTGGGGGGGCTCCTACGAGCAGTACTTC. Translated, it gives CAWGGSYEQYF. The full variable domain, rest sourced from reference TRBV30 and TRBJ2-7, is SQTIHQWPATLVQPVGSPLSLECTVEGTSNPNLYWYRQAAGRGLQLLFYSVGIGQISSEVPQNLSASRPQDRQFILSSKKLLLSDSGFYLCAWGGSYEQYFGPGTRLTVT.

This chain links TRBV9 with TRBJ2-7; 8 bases agree with TRBD2. The CDR3 contains 14 residues. CDR1 is SGDLS and CDR2 is YYNGEE in the germline V gene. J gave up 6 bases and V 3 bases, and 8 bases lay outside the gene matches. The CDR3 spells CASSAGLEGREQYF. The CDR3 DNA follows: TGTGCCAGCAGCGCGGGACTAGAGGGGCGCGAGCAGTACTTC.

V is TRBV6-6 and J is TRBJ2-7; D might be TRBD1 or TRBD2, each matching 5 bases. Germline CDR1 reads MNHNY; CDR2 reads SVGAGI (reference sequence). The CDR3 sequence is 15 residues long. The V and J ends lost 6 bases and 6 bases respectively, with 21 bases between them. DNA of the CDR3: TGTGCCAGCAGCGTCCTCGAGGGACGTGTAGTCGAGCAGTACTTC. The encoded protein is CASSVLEGRVVEQYF.

The chain employs TRBV4-1 and TRBJ2-7; TRBD1 might be the D (5 bases). Germline V gene sequence: CDR1 MGHRA, CDR2 YSYEKL. The V end was cut by 6 bases, the J end by 1 base, with 13 bases between. This CDR3 has 14 amino acids. The CDR3 sequence: CASRRTGLSYEQYF. CDR3 in DNA: TGCGCCAGCAGGCGAACAGGTCTGTCCTACGAGCAGTACTTC.

The V gene is TRBV14, the J gene TRBJ1-2; D remains ambiguous. V gave up 0 bases and J gave up 4 bases, with 15 bases separating them. CDR1 is SGHDN, CDR2 FVKESK, per germline. The CDR3 sequence is 16 residues long. The CDR3 region is CASSQDGRTLIYGYTF. The CDR3, as DNA: TGTGCCAGCAGCCAAGACGGCCGAACCCTAATCTATGGCTACACCTTC.

The chain carries TRBV27 and TRBJ2-1, with D tentatively TRBD1 or TRBD2 (5 bases each). CDR1 MNHEY and CDR2 SMNVEV come from the germline V gene (reference sequence). V lost 7 bases, J lost 10 bases, and 14 bases lay in between. This CDR3 contains 12 residues. CDR3 region: CASKTGAREQFF. The CDR3 DNA follows: TGTGCCAGCAAGACCGGGGCAAGAGAGCAGTTCTTC.

The chain is built from TRBV4-2 and TRBJ2-5; 11 nucleotides match TRBD2. This CDR3 has 17 residues. The V segment lost 4 bases and the J segment 2 bases; nucleotides outside the gene matches: 9. Germline assignment: CDR1 LGHNA and CDR2 YNFKEQ. The CDR3 DNA reads as TGTGCCAGCAGCCCCGGGACTAGCGGAGGCAAACAAGAGACCCAGTACTTC. This sequence encodes CASSPGTSGGKQETQYF.

This chain joins TRBV5-1 and TRBJ2-7; D is possibly TRBD1 or TRBD2 (6 bases each). Per germline, CDR1 SGHRS and CDR2 YFSETQ. CDR3 length: 16 residues. Deletions cut 4 bases from V and 3 bases from J, with 20 bases between. The CDR3 DNA sequence: TGCGCCAGCAGCCCCGGAGGGACACCTAACTACTACGAGCAGTACTTC. It is translated as CASSPGGTPNYYEQYF.

The chain has TRBV2 and TRBJ2-5; D is unresolved. Trimming shortened V by 8 bases and J by 1 base, and 11 bases separated the two germline ends. CDR1 is SNHLY, CDR2 FYNNEI, per germline. The CDR3 spans 13 residues. The CDR3: CASALVPQETQYF. DNA for the CDR3: TGTGCCAGCGCTCTAGTGCCCCAAGAGACCCAGTACTTC.

This rearrangement joins TRBV6-1 to TRBJ1-2; no definite D call. This CDR3 spans 12 amino acids. Germline V gene data show CDR1 as MNHNS and CDR2 as SASEGT. V lost 1 base, J lost 4 bases, and 4 bases lay in between. The CDR3 sequence is CASSEGTYGYTF. The CDR3 nucleotides read TGTGCCAGCAGTGAAGGGACCTATGGCTACACCTTC.